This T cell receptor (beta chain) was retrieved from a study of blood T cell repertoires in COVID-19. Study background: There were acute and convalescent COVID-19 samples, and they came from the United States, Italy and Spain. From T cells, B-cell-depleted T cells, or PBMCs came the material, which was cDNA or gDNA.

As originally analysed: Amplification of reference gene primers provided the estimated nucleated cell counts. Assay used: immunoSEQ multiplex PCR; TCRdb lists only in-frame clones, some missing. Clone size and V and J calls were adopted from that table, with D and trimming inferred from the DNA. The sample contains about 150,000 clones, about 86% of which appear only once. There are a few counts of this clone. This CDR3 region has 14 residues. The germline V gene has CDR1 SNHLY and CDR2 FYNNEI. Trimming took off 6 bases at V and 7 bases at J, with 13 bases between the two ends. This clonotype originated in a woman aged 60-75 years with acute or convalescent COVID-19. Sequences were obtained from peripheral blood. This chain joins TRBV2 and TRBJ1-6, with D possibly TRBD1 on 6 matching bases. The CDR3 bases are TGTGCCAGCAGGCCACAGGGTGGGAATTCACCCCTCCACTTT. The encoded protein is CASRPQGGNSPLHF.